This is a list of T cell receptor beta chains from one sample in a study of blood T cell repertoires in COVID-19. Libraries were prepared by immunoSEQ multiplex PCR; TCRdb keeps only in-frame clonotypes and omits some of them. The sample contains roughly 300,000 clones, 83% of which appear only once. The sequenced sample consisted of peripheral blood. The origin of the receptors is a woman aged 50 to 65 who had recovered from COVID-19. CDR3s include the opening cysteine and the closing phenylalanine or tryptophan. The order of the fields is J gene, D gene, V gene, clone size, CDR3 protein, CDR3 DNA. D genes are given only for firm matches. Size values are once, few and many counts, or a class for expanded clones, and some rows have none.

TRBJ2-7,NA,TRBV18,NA,CASSLNRAAYGQYF,TGTGCCAGCTCACTGAACCGAGCGGCCTACGGGCAGTACTTC
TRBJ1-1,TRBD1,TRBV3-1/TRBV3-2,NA,CASSFRDRGGTEAFF,TGTGCCAGCAGCTTCCGGGACAGGGGGGGGACTGAAGCTTTCTTT
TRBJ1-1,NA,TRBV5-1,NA,CASSSEWNTEAFF,TGCGCCAGCAGCAGCGAATGGAACACTGAAGCTTTCTTT
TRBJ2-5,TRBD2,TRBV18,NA,CASSPRTSGSGETQYF,TGTGCCAGCTCACCAAGGACTAGCGGGAGTGGAGAGACCCAGTACTTC
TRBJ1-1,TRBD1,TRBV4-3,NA,CASSQGTGGRAEAFF,TGCGCCAGCAGCCAAGGGACAGGGGGAAGGGCTGAAGCTTTCTTT
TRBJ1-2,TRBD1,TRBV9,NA,CASSTDRGSNYGYTF,TGTGCCAGCAGCACAGACAGGGGGTCTAACTATGGCTACACCTTC
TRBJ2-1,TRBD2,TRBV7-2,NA,CASSSVAGDSYNEQFF,TGTGCCAGCAGCTCGGTGGCGGGAGACTCCTACAATGAGCAGTTCTTC
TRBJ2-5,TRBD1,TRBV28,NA,CASSFADRGGTQYF,TGTGCCAGCAGTTTTGCGGACAGGGGGGGGACCCAGTACTTC
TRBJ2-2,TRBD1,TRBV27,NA,CASSIHRGDTGELFF,TGTGCCAGCAGTATCCACAGGGGCGACACCGGGGAGCTGTTTTTT
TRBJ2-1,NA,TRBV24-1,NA,CATSELPTEQFF,TGTGCCACCAGTGAGCTACCAACTGAGCAGTTCTTC
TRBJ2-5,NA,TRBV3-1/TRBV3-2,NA,CASSPGVETQYF,TGTGCCAGCAGCCCGGGGGTGGAGACCCAGTACTTC
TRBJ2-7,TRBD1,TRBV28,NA,CASSLRGTGRTYEQYF,TGTGCCAGCAGTTTACGGGGGACAGGGAGAACCTACGAGCAGTACTTC
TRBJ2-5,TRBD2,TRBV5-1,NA,CASSLGVAGGKTQYF,TGCGCCAGCAGCTTGGGGGTAGCGGGAGGGAAGACCCAGTACTTC
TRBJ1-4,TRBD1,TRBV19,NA,CASSRDRANEKLFF,TGTGCCAGTAGTCGGGACAGGGCGAATGAAAAACTGTTTTTT
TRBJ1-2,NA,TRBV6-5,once,CASSYGDSSNYGYTF,TGTGCCAGCAGTTACGGGGACTCTTCTAACTATGGCTACACCTTC
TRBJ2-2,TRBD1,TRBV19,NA,CASRPRSGGTGELFF,TGTGCCAGTAGACCTCGGTCAGGGGGCACCGGGGAGCTGTTTTTT
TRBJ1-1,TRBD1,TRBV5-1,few,CASSSGTGYTEAFF,TGCGCCAGCAGCTCCGGGACAGGATACACTGAAGCTTTCTTT
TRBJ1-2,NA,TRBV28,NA,CASNTRAFNYGYTF,TGTGCCAGCAATACGCGGGCTTTCAACTATGGCTACACCTTC
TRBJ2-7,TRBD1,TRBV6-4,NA,CPQLGQVSYEQYF,TGTCCACAACTGGGACAGGTATCCTACGAGCAGTACTTC
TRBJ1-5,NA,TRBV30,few,CACPPPGELGPYSNQPQHF,TGTGCCTGCCCTCCTCCGGGGGAATTGGGACCTTATAGCAATCAGCCCCAGCATTTT
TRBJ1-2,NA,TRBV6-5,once,CASSYRGEDGYTF,TGTGCCAGCAGTTATCGGGGGGAAGATGGCTACACCTTC
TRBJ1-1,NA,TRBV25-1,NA,CASTGVGGDTEAFF,TGTGCCAGCACGGGGGTCGGAGGTGACACTGAAGCTTTCTTT